These T cell receptor beta chains were read from a single sample in a study of cytomegalovirus exposure and HLA in healthy donors. Some clones are missing from TCRdb's copy, which holds only in-frame ones; the method was immunoSEQ multiplex PCR. Of about 130,000 clones detected, approximately 80% appear once; the ten largest clones hold 5.5% to 6%. The sequencing sample was made of PBMCs. The receptors stem from a woman aged 35 to 49 in good health and CMV-seropositive. The CDR3 runs from the conserved cysteine through the conserved F or W. A D gene is named only where the DNA matches it firmly. The size entry is marked missing in some rows and otherwise reads once, few, many or a size class.

TRBV7-2	TRBD2	15	TRBJ2-5	-	TGTGCCAGCAGCTTACTAGCGGGGGAGGCGGAGACCCAGTACTTC	CASSLLAGEAETQYF
TRBV19	TRBD1	13	TRBJ1-2	-	TGTGCCAGTAGTATCCAGGGGGCCTATGGCTACACCTTC	CASSIQGAYGYTF
TRBV19	-	13	TRBJ1-2	-	TGTGCCAGTAGTCAGGACAGTACCTATGGCTACACCTTC	CASSQDSTYGYTF
TRBV27	-	14	TRBJ1-2	-	TGTGCCAGCAGCCCAGGGCCCTCTAACTATGGCTACACCTTC	CASSPGPSNYGYTF
TRBV15	-	14	TRBJ1-5	-	TGTGCCACCAGCAGAGATTTCGGGGGGGAGCCCCAGCATTTT	CATSRDFGGEPQHF
TRBV7-9	-	16	TRBJ2-2	few	TGTGCCAGCAGCTTAGCGAGGGCAGCGAACACCGGGGAGCTGTTTTTT	CASSLARAANTGELFF
TRBV18	TRBD1	15	TRBJ1-1	-	TGTGCCAGCTCACCCCCGGACAGGGTCGGCGGTGAAGCTTTCTTT	CASSPPDRVGGEAFF
TRBV7-3	TRBD2	18	TRBJ2-3	-	TGTGCCAGCAGCTTAAGCCGACCTGGGGCTAGCGGGAGTGATACGCAGTATTTT	CASSLSRPGASGSDTQYF
TRBV11-1	-	13	TRBJ1-2	-	TGTGCCAGCACCCAGGGATCCCACTATGGCTACACCTTC	CASTQGSHYGYTF
TRBV28	TRBD1	14	TRBJ1-4	-	TGTGCCAGCAGTTTAGGGACAGGGGGAGGAAAACTGTTTTTT	CASSLGTGGGKLFF
TRBV11-2	-	15	TRBJ1-6	-	TGTGCCAGCAGGGTCATAGGAGGGATGAATTCACCCCTCCACTTT	CASRVIGGMNSPLHF
TRBV11-2	-	14	TRBJ1-1	once	TGTGCCAGCAGCTTAAGTCAGGGGAGCACTGAAGCTTTCTTT	CASSLSQGSTEAFF
TRBV13	TRBD2	17	TRBJ2-1	medium-sized	TGTGCCAGCAGCTCCGGAAGTAGCGGGGGGGCCCCCCATGAGCAGTTCTTC	CASSSGSSGGAPHEQFF
TRBV6-5	TRBD1	15	TRBJ1-5	-	TGTGCCAGCAGTACGGACAGGGATAGCAATCAGCCCCAGCATTTT	CASSTDRDSNQPQHF
TRBV4-1	-	15	TRBJ1-2	-	TGCGCCAGCAGCCAGAGGGCGGAGGGTAACTATGGCTACACCTTC	CASSQRAEGNYGYTF
TRBV7-2	-	15	TRBJ2-1	-	TGTGCCAGCAGCTTAGCGCGGTCGGGGTTCAATGAGCAGTTCTTC	CASSLARSGFNEQFF
TRBV5-1	-	14	TRBJ1-1	-	TGCGCCAGCAGCTCCGGGGGGACGAACACTGAAGCTTTCTTT	CASSSGGTNTEAFF
TRBV4-3	-	14	TRBJ1-2	-	TGCGCCAGCAGCCAAGACCCAGGGCTCGGCGGCTACACCTTC	CASSQDPGLGGYTF
TRBV29-1	TRBD1	14	TRBJ1-1	-	TGCAGCGTTGTTGCAGGGGGCGCGGGGACTGAAGCTTTCTTT	CSVVAGGAGTEAFF
TRBV7-6	-	16	TRBJ2-5	-	TGTGCCAGCAGCTTATTGGGGCCCGGGTCCAAGAGAACCCAGTACTTC	CASSLLGPGSKRTQYF
TRBV9	TRBD2	16	TRBJ2-5	-	TGTGCCAGCAGCGTAGACGGGACTATACCCCAAGAGACCCAGTACTTC	CASSVDGTIPQETQYF
TRBV29-1	-	12	TRBJ2-7	-	TGCAGCGTTGGGGGACAAGCCTACGAGCAGTACTTC	CSVGGQAYEQYF
TRBV28	-	14	TRBJ1-1	-	TGTGCCAGCAGTTTCCTGCAGGGGAACACTGAAGCTTTCTTT	CASSFLQGNTEAFF
TRBV5-1	-	12	TRBJ2-5	-	TGCGCCAGCAGAATCGACAGACAGACCCAGTACTTC	CASRIDRQTQYF
TRBV7-2	TRBD2	15	TRBJ2-7	-	TGTGCCAGCAGCTTGATAGGCGGGAGTGAATACGAGCAGTACTTC	CASSLIGGSEYEQYF
TRBV7-9	-	13	TRBJ2-3	-	TGTGCCAGCAGCTTAGGCAGGGGAGATACGCAGTATTTT	CASSLGRGDTQYF
TRBV5-6	TRBD1	17	TRBJ1-1	-	TGTGCCAGCAGCTTTTACCCGGACAGGGAAGCGAACACTGAAGCTTTCTTT	CASSFYPDREANTEAFF
TRBV19	TRBD1	15	TRBJ2-1	-	TGTGCCAGTAGTATCTTTCACAGGGGGCGGAATGAGCAGTTCTTC	CASSIFHRGRNEQFF
TRBV10-3	-	15	TRBJ2-3	-	TGTGCCATCAGTCGTACTAGTAGTTCTGGGGATACGCAGTATTTT	CAISRTSSSGDTQYF
TRBV7-9	-	17	TRBJ2-6	-	TGTGCCAGCAGCTCCCGGAGGGAAAGCTCTGGGGCCAACGTCCTGACTTTC	CASSSRRESSGANVLTF
TRBV11-2	TRBD1	15	TRBJ1-2	-	TGTGCCAGCAGCTCTTACAGGGGGCGCGACTATGGCTACACCTTC	CASSSYRGRDYGYTF
TRBV6-4	TRBD1	18	TRBJ2-6	-	TGTGCCAGCAGTGACCAGCCGGGACAGGGGGCCGGGGCCAACGTCCTGACTTTC	CASSDQPGQGAGANVLTF
TRBV5-1	-	15	TRBJ2-3	once	TGCGCCAGCAACGAGGGGGGGCCTCGTACAGATACGCAGTATTTT	CASNEGGPRTDTQYF
TRBV6-5	TRBD1	14	TRBJ1-1	-	TGTGCCAGCCGGGACAGGGGTGGCATTGGTGAAGCTTTCTTT	CASRDRGGIGEAFF
TRBV5-1	TRBD1	16	TRBJ2-3	-	TGCGCCAGCTTCAAGACCGGGACAGGGGGGACAGATACGCAGTATTTT	CASFKTGTGGTDTQYF
TRBV9	TRBD1	17	TRBJ1-1	-	TGTGCCAGCAGCCGCGGAGCAGGGGGCACCTTGAACACTGAAGCTTTCTTT	CASSRGAGGTLNTEAFF
TRBV7-2	-	16	TRBJ2-2	-	TGTGCCAGCAGCTTGTCTGGCGGAACGAACACCGGGGAGCTGTTTTTT	CASSLSGGTNTGELFF
TRBV7-3	-	15	TRBJ1-1	-	TGTGCCAGCAGCTCCTCCGTTCAGGGAAACACTGAAGCTTTCTTT	CASSSSVQGNTEAFF
TRBV5-6	-	14	TRBJ1-1	-	TGTGCCAGCAGCTTACCACGGGGGAACACTGAAGCTTTCTTT	CASSLPRGNTEAFF
TRBV27	TRBD1	12	TRBJ1-4	-	TGTGCCAGCAGTGCGACAGGGCGTAAGCTGTTTTTT	CASSATGRKLFF
TRBV5-1	TRBD1	14	TRBJ2-7	-	TGCGCCAGCAGCCCACGACAGGGCCCCTACGAGCAGTACTTC	CASSPRQGPYEQYF